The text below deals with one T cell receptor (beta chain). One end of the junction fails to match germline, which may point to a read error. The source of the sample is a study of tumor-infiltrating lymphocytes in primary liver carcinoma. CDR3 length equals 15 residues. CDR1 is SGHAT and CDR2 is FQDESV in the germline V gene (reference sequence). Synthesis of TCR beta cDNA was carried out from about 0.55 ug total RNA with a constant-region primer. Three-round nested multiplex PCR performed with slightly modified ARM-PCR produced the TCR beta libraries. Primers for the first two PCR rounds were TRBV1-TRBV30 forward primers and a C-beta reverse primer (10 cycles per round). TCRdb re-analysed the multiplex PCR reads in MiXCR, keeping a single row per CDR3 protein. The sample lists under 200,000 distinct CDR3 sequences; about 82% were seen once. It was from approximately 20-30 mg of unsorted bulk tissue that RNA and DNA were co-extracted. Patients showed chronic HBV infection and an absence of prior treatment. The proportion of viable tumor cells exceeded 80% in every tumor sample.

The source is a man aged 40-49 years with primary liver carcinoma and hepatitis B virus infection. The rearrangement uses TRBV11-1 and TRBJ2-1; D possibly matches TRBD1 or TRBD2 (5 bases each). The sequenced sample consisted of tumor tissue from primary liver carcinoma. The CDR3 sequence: CASSFQGPLDNKQFF. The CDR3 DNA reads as TGTGCCAGTAGCTTCCAGGGACCGCTGGACAACAAGCAGTTCTTC.